This T cell receptor beta chain was documented in a study of T-cell memory formation after mild COVID-19. Study in general: There were largely donor-specific TCR clusters. Study observations and caveats: Contracting clones localized mainly to CM and EM when CD4+ and mainly to EMRA when CD8+. Clones shrinking from day 15 to 85 showed even CD4/CD8 mixes; later expanders tilted CD4+.

TCRdb re-derived calls from the 5' RACE reads in MiXCR, one entry per CDR3 protein. The table lists 150,000 to 200,000 distinct CDR3 sequences, around a tenth of them singletons. The table lists this clonotype with a few counts. What it binds is not known. The sample was PBMCs or a T cell subset sorted from them (not recorded which). This receptor was identified in a man between 18 and 35 years old who had mild COVID-19 (a few samples of this study predate the infection). Cell type and time point are not known.

The DNA of the CDR3 is TGTGCCAGCAGTCCCCGGGCCCTAGCCTACGAGCAGTACGTC. Translated, it gives CASSPRALAYEQYV. V usage is TRBV6-6 and J usage is TRBJ2-7; D not resolved. Germline lookup yields CDR1 MNHNY and CDR2 SVGAGI (reference sequence). Between the trimmed V and J ends, which lost 5 bases and 2 bases, there was a span of 13 bases. The CDR3 covers 14 residues.